Below are 7 T cell receptor beta chains sequenced from a single sample in a study of blood T cell repertoires in COVID-19. The data were produced by immunoSEQ multiplex PCR, yet TCRdb's version contains in-frame clones alone and is incomplete. The sample includes roughly 500,000 clones, approximately 88% of them seen just once. The material sequenced was PBMCs or T cells enriched from blood (not recorded which). These receptors came from a woman in her 40s who had recovered from COVID-19.

This clone occurred once. The chain employs TRBV5-1 and TRBJ1-2, with D unclear. The CDR3 has 14 amino acids. Germline V CDR1 and CDR2: SGHRS, YFSETQ. V lost 0 bases to trimming and J lost 4 bases, with 10 bases between them. CDR3 residues: CASSLAWEGYGYTF. In DNA form, the CDR3 reads TGCGCCAGCAGCTTGGCATGGGAGGGCTATGGCTACACCTTC.

This sequence joins TRBV6-1 and TRBJ1-5; maybe TRBD1 (5 bases). The CDR3 has 16 residues. From germline, CDR1 is MNHNS and CDR2 SASEGT. Trimming removed 3 bases from V and 0 bases from J, with 12 bases in between. CDR3 coding DNA: TGTGCCAGCAGTGATTGGGACTTATATAGCAATCAGCCCCAGCATTTT. It yields the protein CASSDWDLYSNQPQHF.

The chain carries TRBV9 and TRBJ1-3, with D possibly matching TRBD1 (5 bases). There are 14 residues in the CDR3. CDR1 and CDR2 (germline): SGDLS, YYNGEE. Trimming cost V 4 bases and J 5 bases, with 13 bases left between them. The CDR3: CASSPLGGRNTIYF. DNA of the CDR3: TGTGCCAGCAGCCCCCTCGGGGGTCGAAACACCATATATTTT.

The chain carries TRBV6-2 or TRBV6-3 and TRBJ2-7; D is perhaps TRBD1 (6 bases). Germline CDR1 reads MNHEY; CDR2 reads SVGEGT. Trimming left V 5 bases short and J 3 bases short, with 20 bases between. The CDR3 is 16 amino acids. CDR3 in amino acids: CASSRPPGDIRYEQYF. CDR3 DNA: TGTGCCAGCAGTCGTCCGCCTGGGGACATACGCTACGAGCAGTACTTC.

The rearrangement links TRBV2 to TRBJ2-7; D perhaps matches TRBD1 (8 bases). Germline CDR1 is SNHLY and CDR2 is FYNNEI. Trimming removed 6 bases at V and 1 base at J, with 16 bases between. This CDR3 contains 15 residues. The CDR3 DNA reads as TGTGCCAGCAGAATACAGGGGGGGAGATCCTACGAGCAGTACTTC. It specifies CASRIQGGRSYEQYF.

The genes are TRBV10-2 and TRBJ1-6; 8 nucleotides agree with TRBD1. The CDR3 sequence is 14 residues long. Trimming at V came to 6 bases and at J to 7 bases, leaving 5 bases not matched to a gene. The germline V gene encodes CDR1 WSHSY and CDR2 SAAADI. The CDR3 here is CASSQTGANSPLHF. In DNA form, the CDR3 reads TGCGCCAGCAGCCAGACAGGGGCCAATTCACCCCTCCACTTT.

The CDR3 reads CRTGQMNTEAFF. DNA for the CDR3: TGTCGCACCGGACAAATGAACACTGAAGCTTTCTTT. The J gene is TRBJ1-1, the V gene TRBV28; maybe TRBD1 (5 bases). From germline, CDR1 is MDHEN and CDR2 SYDVKM. The CDR3 totals 12 residues. The variable domain in full, completed from reference TRBV28 and TRBJ1-1, reads DVKVTQSSRYLVKRTGEKVFLECVQDMDHENMFWYRQDPGLGLRLIYFSYDVKMKEKGDIPEGYSVSREKKERFSLILESASTNQTSMYLCRTGQMNTEAFFGQGTRLTVV.